Listed below are T cell receptor beta chains from one sample, sequenced in a study of blood T cell repertoires in COVID-19. The protocol was immunoSEQ multiplex PCR, while the TCRdb copy is restricted to in-frame clones and leaves out a portion. The sample yields some 83,000 clones, roughly nine tenths seen once. What was sequenced was peripheral blood. The receptors originated from a man over 45 with acute or convalescent COVID-19. CDR3s include the opening cysteine and the closing phenylalanine or tryptophan. Each record gives: D gene, J gene, V gene, clone size, CDR3 protein, CDR3 DNA. The D gene is left open where the match is weak. Clone sizes are given selectively: once, few, many, or a class where the clone is expanded.

>TRBD2|TRBJ2-1|TRBV7-2|.
CASSSLTSGPYNEQFF
TGTGCCAGCAGCTCCCTAACTAGCGGCCCCTACAATGAGCAGTTCTTC
>.|TRBJ1-5|TRBV28|.
CASSSSTGYSNQPQHF
TGTGCCAGCAGTTCTTCTACAGGGTATAGCAATCAGCCCCAGCATTTT
>TRBD2|TRBJ2-1|TRBV5-6|.
CASSLGRLAGYNEQFF
TGTGCCAGCAGCTTGGGTAGGCTAGCGGGCTACAATGAGCAGTTCTTC
>.|TRBJ1-1|TRBV19|.
CASSSGPGVTEAFF
TGTGCCAGTAGTTCGGGCCCGGGGGTCACTGAAGCTTTCTTT
>.|TRBJ1-4|TRBV2|.
CASSDPSGPGEKLFF
TGTGCCAGCAGTGATCCTTCGGGTCCTGGTGAAAAACTGTTTTTT
>TRBD1|TRBJ1-1|TRBV5-6|once
CASSSDRGTEAFF
TGTGCCAGCAGCTCGGACAGGGGCACTGAAGCTTTCTTT
>TRBD1|TRBJ1-5|TRBV19|few
CASSSGQGSNQPQHF
TGTGCCAGTAGTTCGGGACAGGGAAGCAATCAGCCCCAGCATTTT
>.|TRBJ2-3|TRBV5-8|.
CASSLDRNTQYF
TGTGCCAGCAGCCTGGACAGAAATACGCAGTATTTT
>.|TRBJ2-5|TRBV14|.
CASSQVGAQETQYF
TGTGCCAGCAGCCAGGTGGGCGCCCAAGAGACCCAGTACTTC
>.|TRBJ2-3|TRBV10-3|.
CAIRGAGATEDTQYF
TGTGCCATCAGAGGGGCGGGGGCGACCGAGGATACGCAGTATTTT
>TRBD1|TRBJ2-1|TRBV24-1|.
CATSDLKGATSSYNEQFF
TGTGCCACCAGTGATTTGAAGGGGGCTACCAGCTCCTACAATGAGCAGTTCTTC
>TRBD1|TRBJ1-2|TRBV28|.
CASSPITGQGNYGYTF
TGTGCCAGCAGCCCCATTACGGGACAGGGGAACTATGGCTACACCTTC
>TRBD1|TRBJ2-7|TRBV10-1|.
CASKRGQGLLNSYEQYF
TGCGCCAGCAAGAGGGGACAGGGGCTCCTTAACTCCTACGAGCAGTACTTC
>TRBD2|TRBJ2-7|TRBV7-8|.
CASSFFLAGVNEQYF
TGTGCCAGCAGCTTTTTTCTAGCGGGAGTGAATGAGCAGTACTTC
>TRBD1|TRBJ1-1|TRBV5-4|.
CASSLGQGRTEAFF
TGTGCCAGCAGCCTGGGACAGGGGAGGACTGAAGCTTTCTTT
>.|TRBJ2-6|TRBV3-1/TRBV3-2|.
CASSQGDTLSGANVLTF
TGTGCCAGCAGCCAAGGCGACACCCTATCTGGGGCCAACGTCCTGACTTTC
>TRBD1|TRBJ2-1|TRBV7-9|.
CASSSTGQATYNEQFF
TGTGCCAGCAGTTCGACCGGACAGGCAACCTACAATGAGCAGTTCTTC
>TRBD1|TRBJ1-6|TRBV2|.
CASNGDRVDNSPLHF
TGTGCCAGCAACGGGGACAGGGTTGATAATTCACCCCTCCACTTT
>.|TRBJ1-2|TRBV5-1|.
CASSSPLAGSGYTF
TGCGCCAGCAGCTCCCCCCTTGCAGGGTCTGGCTACACCTTC